This record concerns one T cell receptor beta chain sequence. The data stem from a study of cytomegalovirus exposure and HLA in healthy donors. Study as a whole: Around 89 million unique TCRs from HLA-typed donors made up an early data release.

The CDR3 has 16 residues. Germline CDR1 is SGDLS and CDR2 is YYNGEE. Trimming removed 3 bases from V and 1 base from J, with 14 bases in between. Vbeta (60) and Jbeta (13) primers were used in the PCR. Authors' methods: A later analysis tallied 65 million to 85 million unique TCR beta chains, approximately 11 million of them shared. Generated by immunoSEQ multiplex PCR, the TCRdb table keeps only in-frame clones and is missing some. For V, J and clone size, that table is used; D and trimming come from the DNA. The sample has some 85,000 clones, roughly four fifths seen once. The genes are TRBV9 and TRBJ1-3; D perhaps matches TRBD1 (5 bases). The origin of this receptor is a man aged 30 to 45 in good health and CMV-seronegative. Sample: PBMCs. The CDR3 is CASSALVRGSGNTIYF. The CDR3 bases are TGTGCCAGCAGCGCGCTCGTAAGGGGTTCTGGAAACACCATATATTTT.